The next 32 T cell receptor beta chains were all read from a single sample in a study of T-cell reconstitution after alpha-beta-depleted transplantation in children. For TCRbeta, the library was prepared with unique molecular identifiers. TCRdb independently ran MiXCR on the PCR reads; one entry per CDR3 protein. Here the sample spans some 550,000 distinct CDR3 sequences, 15% to 20% being singletons. The specimen comprised PBMCs from the stem cell graft donor, sampled from the stem cell graft. The receptor set was obtained from a human donor who donated a stem cell graft to a child with acute lymphoblastic leukemia.

This clonotype was detected a few times. The V call is TRBV3-1, the J call TRBJ2-1; a possible D gene is TRBD2 (5 bases). The CDR3 runs 14 residues. The germline CDR1 and CDR2 sequences are LGHDT and YNNKEL (reference sequence). Trimming removed 4 bases at V and 4 bases at J, with 11 bases between. This chain's CDR3 is CASSLTTLYNEQFF. CDR3 bases: TGTGCCAGCAGCCTGACTACCCTTTACAATGAGCAGTTCTTC.

The chain links TRBV6-1 to TRBJ2-2, with D unresolved. The germline V gene has CDR1 MNHNS and CDR2 SASEGT. The V gene lost 8 bases and the J gene lost 7 bases, with 14 bases spanning the gap. The CDR3 has 13 amino acids. Written as DNA, the CDR3 is TGTGCCAGCGGGAAGGAGCGAAGCGGGGAGCTGTTTTTT. It yields the protein CASGKERSGELFF.

The chain carries TRBV30 and TRBJ2-1, with TRBD1 matching over 8 bases. V shed 0 bases, J shed 6 bases, and the junction held 1 base outside the gene matches. The germline V gene has CDR1 GTSNPN and CDR2 SVGIG (reference sequence). The CDR3 length is 13 residues. CDR3 amino acids: CAWSVQGANEQFF. The CDR3, as DNA: TGTGCCTGGAGTGTTCAGGGGGCCAATGAGCAGTTCTTC. The full variable domain, with the rest looked up from reference TRBV30 and TRBJ2-1, is SQTIHQWPATLVQPVGSPLSLECTVEGTSNPNLYWYRQAAGRGLQLLFYSVGIGQISSEVPQNLSASRPQDRQFILSSKKLLLSDSGFYLCAWSVQGANEQFFGPGTRLTVL.

V and J are TRBV12-3 or TRBV12-4 and TRBJ1-2; D possibly corresponds to TRBD1 (5 bases). This CDR3 comprises 14 residues. Deletions cut 2 bases from V and 4 bases from J, with 11 bases between. CDR3 nucleotide sequence: TGTGCCAGCAGTTTAACGGGGACCGTCTATGGCTACACCTTC. Translated: CASSLTGTVYGYTF.

This clonotype has only a few counts. The CDR3: CASSYLPGQKTETQYF. CDR3 in DNA: TGTGCCAGCAGTTACCTACCGGGACAGAAGACTGAGACCCAGTACTTC. The chain uses TRBV6-5 and TRBJ2-5; 7 bases fit TRBD1. This CDR3 is built from 16 residues. V lost 2 bases to trimming and J lost 5 bases; unmatched junction nucleotides: 11. CDR1 is MNHEY, CDR2 SVGAGI, per germline.

This rearrangement joins TRBV11-1 to TRBJ2-5; D is uncertain. Germline lookup yields CDR1 SGHAT and CDR2 FQDESV (reference sequence). CDR3 length: 12 amino acids. Trimming pared 8 bases from V and 2 bases from J, leaving 9 bases between. The DNA of the CDR3 is TGTGCCAGCCTGGCGGTACAAGAGACCCAGTACTTC. It yields the protein CASLAVQETQYF.

V and J are TRBV4-1 and TRBJ2-2; weak D call: TRBD2 (6 bases). Germline CDR1 and CDR2: MGHRA and YSYEKL. The CDR3 has 16 amino acids. Trimming took off 4 bases at V and 3 bases at J, with 15 bases between the two ends. The CDR3 nucleotides read TGCGCCAGCAGCCTACCTGGGACTGGAGACACCGGGGAGCTGTTTTTT. Translated, it gives CASSLPGTGDTGELFF.

This rearrangement joins TRBV10-3 to TRBJ1-2; D may be TRBD1 (5 bases). The V and J ends lost 0 bases and 7 bases respectively, with 18 bases between them. This CDR3 is 16 amino acids long. The germline V gene encodes CDR1 ENHRY and CDR2 SYGVKD. CDR3 region: CAISESMGLGIGGYTF. CDR3 coding DNA: TGTGCCATCAGTGAGTCGATGGGGCTAGGAATTGGTGGCTACACCTTC.

The chain recombines TRBV14 with TRBJ1-4, with a possible D match to TRBD1 (5 bases). Trimming took 0 bases from V and 2 from J, leaving 10 bases between them. Per the germline V gene, CDR1 is SGHDN and CDR2 is FVKESK. This CDR3 has 16 amino acids. The CDR3 here is CASSQDMGETNEKLFF. In nucleotides, the CDR3 is TGTGCCAGCAGCCAAGATATGGGGGAGACTAATGAAAAACTGTTTTTT. Using reference TRBV14 and TRBJ1-4 for the parts outside the CDR3, the full variable domain is EAGVTQFPSHSVIEKGQTVTLRCDPISGHDNLYWYRRVMGKEIKFLLHFVKESKQDESGMPNNRFLAERTGGTYSTLKVQPAELEDSGVYFCASSQDMGETNEKLFFGSGTQLSVL.

The chain recombines TRBV21-1 with TRBJ2-1; the table's TRBD1 call for D was not verified on the DNA. TRBV21-1 is classified as a pseudogene. The CDR3 contains 16 residues. The CDR3 nucleotides read TGTGCCAGCAGCAAAATCCTCACCGGGACACAAAATGAGCAGTTCTTC. Its translation: CASSKILTGTQNEQFF.

This clonotype was detected a few times. The rearrangement uses TRBV4-1 and TRBJ2-5; the D is unclear. Germline V lookup: CDR1 MGHRA, CDR2 YSYEKL. The length of the CDR3 is 14 residues. V lost 4 bases to trimming and J lost 5 bases, with 14 bases between them. The DNA for the CDR3 is TGCGCCAGCAGCCTCATAACGGGTTTGGAGACCCAGTACTTC. It is translated as CASSLITGLETQYF.

This clonotype has only a few counts. This chain uses TRBV11-2 with TRBJ2-3; 14 bases fit TRBD2. V was pared by 5 bases and J by 4 bases, with 11 bases of the junction left unmatched. CDR1 SGHAT and CDR2 FQNNGV come from the germline V gene. This CDR3 is 18 amino acids long. CDR3 sequence (DNA): TGTGCCAGCAGCCTACCTGGGCAGACTAGCGGGAGGGCAGATACGCAGTATTTT. As protein: CASSLPGQTSGRADTQYF.

This clonotype was seen only a few times. V is TRBV10-3 and J is TRBJ2-3; D unclear. Germline V gene data show CDR1 as ENHRY and CDR2 as SYGVKD. There are 15 residues in the CDR3. V gave up 4 bases and J gave up 0 bases, with 11 bases separating them. CDR3 protein: CAISAVSSSTDTQYF. As DNA, the CDR3 is TGTGCCATCAGTGCGGTGTCTTCTAGCACAGATACGCAGTATTTT.

The chain couples TRBV5-1 to TRBJ2-4; D is possibly TRBD1 (6 bases). The CDR3 runs to 14 residues. V was pared by 4 bases and J by 9 bases, with 17 bases between. In germline, CDR1 is SGHRS, CDR2 YFSETQ. CDR3 protein: CASSPRTDNFIQYF. CDR3 coding DNA: TGCGCCAGCAGCCCTCGGACAGATAATTTCATTCAGTACTTC.

For the CDR3, the DNA is TGTGCCAGCAGCTTAACAGGGGGATCGGGGGCCAATGAGCAGTTCTTC. It encodes CASSLTGGSGANEQFF. The V and J genes are TRBV7-3 and TRBJ2-1; D possibly uses TRBD1 or TRBD2 (6 bases each). This CDR3 region has 16 residues. Germline values: CDR1 SGHTA, CDR2 FQGTGA. V gave up 0 bases and J gave up 6 bases, with 15 bases separating them. Looking up the rest from reference TRBV7-3 and TRBJ2-1 gives the full variable domain: GAGVSQTPSNKVTEKGKYVELRCDPISGHTALYWYRQSLGQGPEFLIYFQGTGAADDSGLPNDRFFAVRPEGSVSTLKIQRTERGDSAVYLCASSLTGGSGANEQFFGPGTRLTVL.

This clonotype was observed a handful of times. The chain combines TRBV2 with TRBJ2-5; 8 nucleotides line up with TRBD1. CDR1 is SNHLY, CDR2 FYNNEI, per germline. This CDR3 contains 13 residues. With 8 bases clipped from V and 5 bases from J, the junction kept 7 bases outside the gene matches. Here the CDR3 reads CASDANRGETQYF. The CDR3 coding sequence is TGTGCCAGCGATGCCAACAGGGGGGAGACCCAGTACTTC.

Only a few counts were recorded for this clonotype. The V gene is TRBV19, the J gene TRBJ2-5; weak D call: TRBD1 (5 bases). Germline-derived CDR1 and CDR2 are LNHDA and SQIVND (reference sequence). This CDR3 has 13 residues. V lost 6 bases and J 4 bases, leaving 12 bases between the germline ends. For the CDR3, the DNA is TGTGCCAGTAGCCTTATAGGGGCAGAGACCCAGTACTTC. It yields the protein CASSLIGAETQYF.

This clonotype was observed a few times. The V and J genes are TRBV20-1 and TRBJ1-1; D call uncertain. Germline CDR1 is DFQATT and CDR2 is SNEGSKA (reference sequence). The CDR3 is 14 residues long. The germline V and J ends were trimmed by 1 base and 1 base, with 10 bases remaining between them. The CDR3 DNA reads TGCAGTGCTAGAGGGTCTCGGGCGAACACTGAAGCTTTCTTT. Protein sequence: CSARGSRANTEAFF.

The J gene is TRBJ1-2, the V gene TRBV29-1; tentatively, D is TRBD1 (5 bases). Germline CDR1 and CDR2: SQVTM and ANQGSEA. The CDR3 sequence is 13 residues long. The ends were cut back, 5 bases at V and 8 bases at J, with 18 bases in the middle. The CDR3, as DNA: TGCAGCGTTTGGGTCGGGGACCGGGGAGGCTACACCTTC. This encodes CSVWVGDRGGYTF.

This chain's CDR3 is CASSWGQDEKLFF. The CDR3 nucleotides are TGTGCCAGCAGCTGGGGACAGGATGAAAAACTGTTTTTT. V is TRBV7-9 and J is TRBJ1-4; 8 positions match TRBD1. From germline, CDR1 is SEHNR and CDR2 FQNEAQ (reference sequence). Losses at the gene ends were 4 bases for V and 6 bases for J; bases not matched to a gene: 1. This CDR3 is built from 13 residues.

This clonotype was seen only a few times. The V call is TRBV5-1, the J call TRBJ2-3; a possible D gene is TRBD1 (5 bases). The CDR3 consists of 14 residues. From germline, CDR1 is SGHRS and CDR2 YFSETQ. The ends were cut back, 0 bases at V and 3 bases at J, with 8 bases in the middle. Here the CDR3 reads CASSLEQATDTQYF. Written as DNA, the CDR3 is TGCGCCAGCAGCTTGGAACAGGCGACAGATACGCAGTATTTT.

The chain uses TRBV2 and TRBJ2-5; 8 positions match TRBD1. The CDR3 runs 13 residues. Trimming at V came to 8 bases and at J to 1 base, leaving 3 bases not matched to a gene. Germline CDR1 reads SNHLY; CDR2 reads FYNNEI. The CDR3 DNA reads as TGTGCCAGCCGGACAGGGCTCCAAGAGACCCAGTACTTC. Amino acid sequence: CASRTGLQETQYF.

The chain couples TRBV24-1 to TRBJ2-7; 11 bases fit TRBD2. The CDR3 is made up of 15 amino acids. V shed 7 bases, J shed 5 bases, and the junction held 9 bases outside the gene matches. Germline CDR1 KGHDR, CDR2 SFDVKD. The CDR3 loop reads CATSATTSGTNEQYF. The CDR3 DNA reads as TGTGCCACCAGCGCTACGACTAGCGGGACGAACGAGCAGTACTTC.

The table lists this clonotype with a few counts. This chain joins TRBV6-5 and TRBJ1-3, with D possibly being TRBD1 (6 bases). Germline V lookup: CDR1 MNHEY, CDR2 SVGAGI. V was clipped by 0 bases and J by 5 bases, with 11 bases between them. The CDR3 covers 15 residues. CDR3 bases: TGTGCCAGCAGTTACTCGAACCGGGACAGAAACACCATATATTTT. Translation: CASSYSNRDRNTIYF.

The V call is TRBV5-1, the J call TRBJ2-3; TRBD2 is a possible D gene (6 bases). V lost 1 base and J 2 bases, leaving 8 bases between the germline ends. The CDR3 has 14 amino acids. The V gene's germline CDR1 is SGHRS and CDR2 YFSETQ. This CDR3 reads CASSLTSHTDTQYF. As DNA, the CDR3 is TGCGCCAGCAGCTTGACTAGCCACACAGATACGCAGTATTTT.

This clonotype was picked up a small number of times. The rearrangement uses TRBV12-3 or TRBV12-4 and TRBJ1-3; no firm D call. This CDR3 is built from 18 residues. V lost 7 bases and J 0 bases, leaving 22 bases between the germline ends. CDR3 nucleotide sequence: TGTGCCAGCACCTTTTGGACCCAGGTCGGGAGCTCTGGAAACACCATATATTTT. This gives the protein CASTFWTQVGSSGNTIYF.

V and J are TRBV9 and TRBJ2-1, with 13 nucleotides matching TRBD2. V lost 0 bases and J lost 2; bases outside the gene matches: 5. Germline CDR1 is SGDLS and CDR2 is YYNGEE. This CDR3 is 18 amino acids long. The CDR3 spells CASSVGGLAGQAYNEQFF. The CDR3 DNA sequence: TGTGCCAGCAGCGTAGGGGGACTAGCGGGACAGGCCTACAATGAGCAGTTCTTC.

The V call is TRBV6-1, the J call TRBJ2-1; D gene ambiguous. The germline V and J ends were trimmed by 3 bases and 11 bases, with 8 bases remaining between them. The CDR3 is made up of 11 amino acids. From germline, CDR1 is MNHNS and CDR2 SASEGT. The CDR3, as DNA: TGTGCCAGCAGTGAGTCCGGCCAGCAGTTCTTC. Translated: CASSESGQQFF.

This clonotype was seen repeatedly, ten times or more. The rearrangement uses TRBV20-1 and TRBJ2-3; 7 bases fit TRBD1. Looked up from germline, CDR1 is DFQATT and CDR2 is SNEGSKA (reference sequence). The CDR3 contains 12 residues. The CDR3: CTRTGITDTQYF. CDR3 nucleotides: TGCACTCGGACAGGTATAACAGATACGCAGTATTTT.

This rearrangement joins TRBV4-1 to TRBJ1-5; weak D call: TRBD1 (5 bases). The CDR3 sequence is 14 residues long. Germline CDR1 MGHRA, CDR2 YSYEKL. V was shortened by 1 base and J by 7 bases, with 11 bases between the two germline ends. CDR3 region: CASSQVPGTQPQHF. CDR3 bases: TGCGCCAGCAGCCAAGTACCAGGGACCCAGCCCCAGCATTTT.

The rearrangement links TRBV9 to TRBJ1-4; TRBD1 might be the D (5 bases). Trimming removed 0 bases from V and 3 bases from J, with 9 bases in between. The length of the CDR3 is 15 residues. Per germline, CDR1 SGDLS and CDR2 YYNGEE. The CDR3 here is CASSVEGVSNEKLFF. CDR3 DNA sequence: TGTGCCAGCAGCGTAGAAGGGGTATCTAATGAAAAACTGTTTTTT.

This clonotype was observed at least ten times. The chain carries TRBV4-1 and TRBJ2-7, with D possibly TRBD2 on 5 matching bases. In germline, CDR1 is MGHRA, CDR2 YSYEKL. The V gene lost 0 bases and the J gene lost 4 bases, with 10 bases spanning the gap. The CDR3 consists of 14 residues. As DNA, the CDR3 is TGCGCCAGCAGCCAAGATGGGAGTGGTTACGAGCAGTACTTC. Residues: CASSQDGSGYEQYF.